Listed below are T cell receptor beta chains from one sample, sequenced in a study of blood T cell repertoires in COVID-19. Some clones are missing from TCRdb's copy, which holds only in-frame ones; the method was immunoSEQ multiplex PCR. This sample has 100,000 to 120,000 clones; roughly 85% occur once, and the top ten carry roughly 2.3%. Sample: peripheral blood. These receptor sequences come from a human donor in a cohort sampled during active COVID-19. Each CDR3 is given with its conserved first and last residue. The D gene is left open where the match is weak. Clone size is given for some rows only: seen once, a few or many times, or a class if the clone is expanded.

J	size	V	D	CDR3	DNA
TRBJ1-2	many	TRBV3-1/TRBV3-2	TRBD1	CASSQSWTGSYYGYTF	TGTGCCAGCAGCCAATCTTGGACAGGGTCTTACTATGGCTACACCTTC
TRBJ2-3	NA	TRBV29-1	NA	CSVDFWKGRGSDTQYF	TGCAGCGTTGATTTTTGGAAGGGCCGGGGTTCAGATACGCAGTATTTT
TRBJ1-1	few	TRBV6-1	NA	CASSEARFTEAFF	TGTGCCAGCAGTGAAGCGCGTTTCACTGAAGCTTTCTTT
TRBJ1-2	NA	TRBV9	NA	CASSPTGSGGYGYTF	TGTGCCAGCAGCCCCACGGGCTCCGGGGGCTATGGCTACACCTTC
TRBJ1-2	NA	TRBV9	TRBD1	CASSSRDRGGNYGYTF	TGTGCCAGCAGCTCCCGGGACAGGGGAGGAAACTATGGCTACACCTTC
TRBJ1-2	NA	TRBV9	NA	CASSVGGVANYGYTF	TGTGCCAGCAGCGTGGGGGGGGTAGCTAACTATGGCTACACCTTC
TRBJ2-5	NA	TRBV14	NA	CASSQTYQETQYF	TGTGCCAGCAGCCAAACATACCAAGAGACCCAGTACTTC
TRBJ1-2	NA	TRBV24-1	NA	CATSDTPGGRVDGYTF	TGTGCCACCAGTGATACCCCGGGGGGCAGGGTCGATGGCTACACCTTC
TRBJ2-1	NA	TRBV3-1/TRBV3-2	NA	CASSQEYNEQFF	TGTGCCAGCAGCCAGGAGTACAATGAGCAGTTCTTC
TRBJ1-5	NA	TRBV5-8	TRBD1	CASSFGTGFNQPQHF	TGTGCCAGCAGCTTCGGGACAGGGTTCAATCAGCCCCAGCATTTT
TRBJ2-7	NA	TRBV28	NA	CASRQGYEQYF	TGTGCCAGCAGACAGGGCTACGAGCAGTACTTC
TRBJ1-2	NA	TRBV12-3/TRBV12-4	TRBD1	CASSPTGAYGYTF	TGTGCCAGCAGCCCGACAGGGGCCTATGGCTACACCTTC
TRBJ1-1	NA	TRBV19	NA	CASSIGAGGNTEAFF	TGTGCCAGTAGTATCGGAGCGGGGGGGAACACTGAAGCTTTCTTT
TRBJ2-3	NA	TRBV28	NA	CASSRLGMGDTQYF	TGTGCCAGCAGTCGACTTGGTATGGGTGATACGCAGTATTTT
TRBJ1-2	NA	TRBV2	TRBD1	CASSGAQDRDHGYTF	TGTGCCAGCAGTGGGGCCCAGGACAGGGATCATGGCTACACCTTC
TRBJ1-5	once	TRBV4-1	NA	CASSLYSGGDQPQHF	TGCGCCAGCAGCCTCTACTCCGGCGGCGATCAGCCCCAGCATTTT
TRBJ2-1	once	TRBV29-1	TRBD2	CSGGPRGRADEQFF	TGCAGCGGGGGGCCCCGCGGGAGGGCCGATGAGCAGTTCTTC
TRBJ2-2	NA	TRBV6-1	TRBD2	CASSEELAGSIAATGELFF	TGTGCCAGCAGTGAAGAACTAGCGGGGTCTATTGCGGCCACCGGGGAGCTGTTTTTT
TRBJ1-1	NA	TRBV18	NA	CASSPGMNTEAFF	TGTGCCAGCTCACCAGGCATGAACACTGAAGCTTTCTTT
TRBJ1-3	NA	TRBV5-1	NA	CASSLGRSGNTIYF	TGCGCCAGCAGCCTCGGGAGGTCTGGAAACACCATATATTTT
TRBJ2-7	NA	TRBV30	NA	CAWSVPGSFHEQYF	TGTGCCTGGAGTGTTCCAGGGTCATTCCACGAGCAGTACTTC
TRBJ1-5	NA	TRBV3-1/TRBV3-2	NA	CASSRGGWQPQHF	TGTGCCAGCAGTCGTGGGGGGTGGCAGCCCCAGCATTTT
TRBJ1-3	NA	TRBV6-6	TRBD1	CASRGTGVRGNTIYF	TGTGCCAGCAGGGGTACAGGGGTGAGGGGAAACACCATATATTTT
TRBJ2-3	NA	TRBV7-9	NA	CASSREGGTDTQYF	TGTGCCAGCAGCCGTGAGGGCGGCACAGATACGCAGTATTTT
TRBJ2-3	NA	TRBV5-1	TRBD1	CASSGQGWSGSDTQYF	TGCGCCAGCAGCGGACAGGGTTGGAGCGGGTCAGATACGCAGTATTTT
TRBJ2-2	NA	TRBV15	NA	CATSRGGQETGELFF	TGTGCCACCAGCAGAGGTGGGCAGGAAACCGGGGAGCTGTTTTTT
TRBJ2-7	NA	TRBV13	TRBD2	CASSGAGRDYEQYF	TGTGCCAGCAGCGGAGCAGGGAGGGACTACGAGCAGTACTTC
TRBJ1-4	NA	TRBV28	TRBD1	CASSDPGQGGKLFF	TGTGCCAGCAGTGACCCGGGACAGGGTGGAAAACTGTTTTTT
TRBJ2-7	few	TRBV19	TRBD2	CASSSRTSGSSEQYF	TGTGCCAGTAGTTCGCGGACTAGCGGGAGCTCCGAGCAGTACTTC
TRBJ2-1	NA	TRBV16	TRBD2	CASSGGSFSYNEQFF	TGTGCCAGCAGCGGCGGGAGCTTTTCCTACAATGAGCAGTTCTTC
TRBJ2-2	NA	TRBV6-1	NA	CASSEALIGYDRAGARGELFF	TGTGCCAGCAGTGAAGCGCTTATCGGTTATGATCGGGCAGGGGCTAGGGGGGAGCTGTTTTTT
TRBJ2-1	NA	TRBV5-5	NA	CASSWEGQAYNEQFF	TGTGCCAGCAGCTGGGAGGGACAGGCCTACAATGAGCAGTTCTTC
TRBJ1-2	NA	TRBV7-9	NA	CASSLIQGDGYTF	TGTGCCAGCAGCTTAATACAGGGAGATGGCTACACCTTC
TRBJ1-2	NA	TRBV7-9	NA	CASSPGLWGYTF	TGTGCCAGCAGCCCCGGACTATGGGGCTACACCTTC
TRBJ2-5	NA	TRBV27	TRBD2	CASSSRKTTSGRWQETQYF	TGTGCCAGCAGTTCGCGTAAGACTACTAGCGGGAGGTGGCAAGAGACCCAGTACTTC
TRBJ2-1	NA	TRBV6-1	TRBD2	CASSEVNGAGEVDEQFF	TGTGCCAGCAGTGAAGTGAACGGAGCGGGAGAAGTCGATGAGCAGTTCTTC
TRBJ2-4	NA	TRBV19	NA	CASTPRDAKNIQYF	TGTGCCAGTACCCCCAGGGATGCCAAAAACATTCAGTACTTC
TRBJ2-1	NA	TRBV18	NA	CASSPGLADYNEQFF	TGTGCCAGCTCACCTGGTTTAGCAGACTACAATGAGCAGTTCTTC
TRBJ2-7	NA	TRBV18	TRBD1	CASSPGTGAEQYF	TGTGCCAGCTCACCAGGGACAGGGGCCGAGCAGTACTTC
TRBJ2-7	NA	TRBV2	TRBD2	CASSFSGGISYEQYF	TGTGCCAGCAGTTTTAGCGGGGGGATCTCCTACGAGCAGTACTTC
TRBJ1-4	NA	TRBV2	TRBD1	CASSVSGQGGKLFF	TGTGCCAGCAGTGTTTCGGGACAGGGAGGAAAACTGTTTTTT
TRBJ1-1	NA	TRBV2	TRBD1	CASITGGGYTEAFF	TGTGCCAGCATCACAGGGGGGGGGTACACTGAAGCTTTCTTT
TRBJ2-7	NA	TRBV7-6	NA	CASSFGSTTSYEQYF	TGTGCCAGCAGCTTCGGTTCTACCACCTCCTACGAGCAGTACTTC
TRBJ2-1	NA	TRBV7-3	NA	CASSPTSSSAPNEQFF	TGTGCCAGCAGCCCAACCTCTAGTTCCGCCCCCAATGAGCAGTTCTTC
TRBJ2-7	NA	TRBV2	TRBD2	CATSKAGVTYEQYF	TGTGCCACCTCTAAGGCGGGGGTGACGTACGAGCAGTACTTC